Below, 15 T cell receptor beta chains from the same sample are listed, as sequenced in a study of control samples from healthy donors and cancer patients. TCRdb's copy holds only in-frame clones and misses some; the assay was immunoSEQ multiplex PCR. The sample holds 95,000 to 150,000 clones, less than 90% seen once. What was sequenced was blood. The source is a man between 18 and 35 years old in good health.

This chain uses TRBV5-8 with TRBJ1-1; the D gene is possibly TRBD1 (5 bases). V lost 6 bases and J lost 8, with 23 bases in between. This CDR3 has 15 amino acids. Germline V gene data show CDR1 as SGHTS and CDR2 as YDEGEE. In nucleotides, the CDR3 is TGTGCCAGCACCCGCGGAAGATGGGGGTTCACCGAAGCTTTCTTT. It encodes CASTRGRWGFTEAFF.

This CDR3 reads CASSPYSSGANVLTF. Here the CDR3 DNA reads TGTGCCAGCAGCCCATATAGCTCTGGGGCCAACGTCCTGACTTTC. The chain links TRBV6-2 or TRBV6-3 to TRBJ2-6; D is uncertain. The CDR3 runs 15 residues. CDR1 and CDR2 from the germline V gene are MNHEY and SVGEGT. Trimming removed 6 bases from V and 0 bases from J, with 9 bases in between.

The chain has TRBV27 and TRBJ2-1, with 9 bases identical to TRBD1. The CDR3 sequence is 15 residues long. Germline V lookup: CDR1 MNHEY, CDR2 SMNVEV (reference sequence). V shed 9 bases, J shed 0 bases, and the junction held 6 bases outside the gene matches. CDR3 in amino acids: CASSGQGSSYNEQFF. CDR3 in DNA: TGTGCCAGTTCGGGACAGGGAAGCTCCTACAATGAGCAGTTCTTC.

The chain links TRBV6-2 or TRBV6-3 to TRBJ1-6, with TRBD1 as a possible D gene (5 bases). V gave up 2 bases and J gave up 7 bases, with 18 bases separating them. The CDR3 covers 17 residues. Germline values: CDR1 MNHEY, CDR2 SVGEGT. CDR3 region: CASSYGAPRDANSPLHF. The CDR3 DNA is TGTGCCAGCAGTTACGGGGCGCCCCGGGACGCCAATTCACCCCTCCACTTT.

This sequence joins TRBV28 and TRBJ2-7; D may be TRBD1 (5 bases). Looked up from germline, CDR1 is MDHEN and CDR2 is SYDVKM. The CDR3 runs to 12 residues. The V gene lost 6 bases and the J gene lost 10 bases, with 16 bases spanning the gap. CDR3 DNA: TGTGCCAGCAGAACGACAGTGGATGTTCAGTACTTC. Protein product: CASRTTVDVQYF.

The gene calls are TRBV5-1 and TRBJ2-1; TRBD2 aligns across 9 bases. CDR3 length equals 20 residues. Trimming took 0 bases from V and 2 from J; bases not matched to a gene: 15. Looked up from germline, CDR1 is SGHRS and CDR2 is YFSETQ. The CDR3 sequence is CASSLAEVAGEFEAYNEQFF. The CDR3 DNA reads as TGCGCCAGCAGCTTGGCCGAGGTAGCGGGAGAATTCGAGGCCTACAATGAGCAGTTCTTC.

The chain couples TRBV6-1 to TRBJ1-5; weak D call: TRBD1 (6 bases). V was shortened by 3 bases and J by 2 bases, with 8 bases between the two germline ends. This CDR3 has 14 amino acids. CDR1 is MNHNS, CDR2 SASEGT, per germline. The CDR3 DNA reads TGTGCCAGCAGTGAGTGGACAGGCAATCAGCCCCAGCATTTT. Translation gives CASSEWTGNQPQHF.

This clone has just one count. The chain uses TRBV11-2 and TRBJ1-6; 10 bases are shared with TRBD1. The CDR3 sequence is 15 residues long. Germline V gene lookup returns CDR1 SGHAT and CDR2 FQNNGV. Trimming at V came to 5 bases and at J to 8 bases, leaving 6 bases not matched to a gene. CDR3 residues: CASSDGQGDYSPLHF. Written as DNA, the CDR3 is TGTGCCAGCAGCGACGGACAGGGGGATTATTCACCCCTCCACTTT.

The gene calls are TRBV2 and TRBJ2-3, with D hard to call. V dropped 7 bases and J dropped 3 bases, with 11 bases sitting between them. The CDR3 is 13 residues long. The germline V gene has CDR1 SNHLY and CDR2 FYNNEI. CDR3 in amino acids: CASNGHWTDTQYF. CDR3 sequence (DNA): TGTGCCAGCAACGGCCATTGGACAGATACGCAGTATTTT.

For this clone: The sample carries other DNA sequences with the same CDR3. CDR3 amino acids: CASSLGTARNTDTQYF. Here the CDR3 DNA reads TGCGCCAGCAGCTTGGGGACTGCCAGAAACACAGATACGCAGTATTTT. The chain employs TRBV5-1 and TRBJ2-3; D possibly corresponds to TRBD2 (5 bases). The CDR3 is 16 amino acids. The V gene's germline CDR1 is SGHRS and CDR2 YFSETQ. V lost 0 bases, J lost 2 bases, and 13 bases lay in between.

This clone was recorded once. The chain employs TRBV5-1 and TRBJ2-5; 16 bases agree with TRBD2. The CDR3 runs to 18 residues. With 1 base clipped from V and 2 bases from J, the junction kept 5 bases outside the gene matches. CDR1 SGHRS and CDR2 YFSETQ come from the germline V gene. The DNA for the CDR3 is TGCGCCAGCAGCTTGATTCCGGGACTAGCGGGAGGGCAAGAGACCCAGTACTTC. This gives the protein CASSLIPGLAGGQETQYF. Drawing the rest from reference TRBV5-1 and TRBJ2-5, the complete variable domain is KAGVTQTPRYLIKTRGQQVTLSCSPISGHRSVSWYQQTPGQGLQFLFEYFSETQRNKGNFPGRFSGRQFSNSRSEMNVSTLELGDSALYLCASSLIPGLAGGQETQYFGPGTRLLVL.

V and J are TRBV24-1 and TRBJ2-3; D is ambiguous. This CDR3 contains 12 residues. V lost 5 bases and J lost 3, with 5 bases in between. CDR1 is KGHDR, CDR2 SFDVKD, per germline. The CDR3 sequence: CATSAPTDTQYF. The CDR3 DNA reads as TGTGCCACCAGTGCCCCTACAGATACGCAGTATTTT.

The V call is TRBV6-1, the J call TRBJ1-1; 10 bases agree with TRBD1. The CDR3 runs 18 residues. Germline assignment: CDR1 MNHNS and CDR2 SASEGT. J gave up 3 bases and V 0 bases, and 10 bases lay outside the gene matches. CDR3: CASSEAGTGVLLDTEAFF. The CDR3 DNA sequence: TGTGCCAGCAGTGAAGCGGGGACAGGGGTGTTATTGGACACTGAAGCTTTCTTT.

This chain joins TRBV7-3 and TRBJ2-1; D not certain. Germline values: CDR1 SGHTA, CDR2 FQGTGA. V lost 5 bases and J lost 4, with 15 bases in between. This CDR3 is 15 amino acids long. CDR3 in amino acids: CASSPSGSLYNEQFF. The CDR3 DNA reads as TGTGCCAGCAGCCCCTCAGGTAGCTTGTACAATGAGCAGTTCTTC.

The J gene is TRBJ1-2, the V gene TRBV5-1, with D hard to call. The CDR3 sequence is 15 residues long. The germline gives CDR1 SGHRS, CDR2 YFSETQ. Trimming cost V 0 bases and J 0 bases, with 9 bases left between them. The CDR3 nucleotides are TGCGCCAGCAGCTTGGGAGCGGCCCCTAACTATGGCTACACCTTC. It yields the protein CASSLGAAPNYGYTF. Drawing the rest from reference TRBV5-1 and TRBJ1-2, the complete variable domain is KAGVTQTPRYLIKTRGQQVTLSCSPISGHRSVSWYQQTPGQGLQFLFEYFSETQRNKGNFPGRFSGRQFSNSRSEMNVSTLELGDSALYLCASSLGAAPNYGYTFGSGTRLTVV.